Listed here is a single TCR beta chain. Data came from immunoSEQ multiplex PCR; TCRdb stores just in-frame clones and leaves some out. The profile covers over 60,000 clones, with about 89% appearing a single time and under 2% taken by the ten largest. The data are from a study of OX40 agonist ivuxolimab in advanced cancers. Overall study context: Clinicians treated patients with ivuxolimab, an agonistic anti-OX40 (CD134) antibody.

The CDR3 has 17 amino acids. The junction had 20 bases not matched to a gene; V was cut back by 5 bases and J by 7 bases. The germline V gene has CDR1 SEHNR and CDR2 FQNEAQ (reference sequence). This chain connects TRBV7-9 to TRBJ2-7, with TRBD2 matching over 7 bases. This receptor was taken from an adult with an advanced solid tumor such as melanoma, head and neck, liver or kidney cancer. Sequencing was performed on CD4+ or CD8+ T cells sorted from blood, taken in a trial of the OX40 agonist ivuxolimab. CDR3 residues: CASSNDLGEGGLGEQYF. CDR3 in DNA: TGTGCCAGCAGCAATGATTTGGGGGAAGGCGGACTAGGGGAGCAGTACTTC.